This TCR beta chain was profiled in a study of T cell responses to AZD1222 COVID-19 vaccine. Findings and caveats of the study: A mostly white British donor set with more females was recruited, and clonal diversity was possibly underestimated. At study baseline, merely roughly 6 AZD1222 recipients were seropositive. Among vaccine-associated CD4 TCRs, coverage spanned spike, with dominance at 160-218 and 743-854.

Assay used: immunoSEQ multiplex PCR; TCRdb lists only in-frame clones, some missing. The table shows roughly 110,000 clones, with about 90% occurring only once. This clone has just one count. Its antigen is undetermined. The V end lost 6 bases, the J end lost 8 bases, and 16 bases lay between the germline ends. The CDR3 consists of 14 residues. Sequences were derived from peripheral blood, sampled on day 0 of AZD1222 vaccination. The V and J genes are TRBV23-1 and TRBJ1-4; a weak D match, TRBD1 (6 bases). TRBV23-1 is an ORF, and what it does is uncertain. This TCR came from an adult in good health. CDR3 amino acids: CASSQTGLLEKLFF. CDR3 nucleotides: TGCGCCAGCAGCCAGACAGGCCTTCTCGAAAAACTGTTTTTT.